The next 2 T cell receptor delta chains were all read from a single sample in a study of γδ T cells in repeated Plasmodium falciparum infection. Gammadelta T cells were flow-sorted from PBMC into Vgamma9/Vdelta2+ and Vdelta2-negative populations for bulk analysis. TCRdb reprocessed the multiplex PCR reads through CATT. Among 50,000 to 65,000 delta-chain clones listed, approximately 1.5% were seen once. Sequencing was performed on gamma-delta T cells from blood. The receptors originated from a pool of human donors (malaria-infected and uninfected, not separated).

In the case of this clone: Only one base separates this from a far larger clonotype, so it likely reflects a read error. The same CDR3 can be traced to other DNA sequences in this sample. The chain's CDR3 is CALGEGPYWGPRTTLTAQLFF. In DNA, the CDR3 is TGCGCTCTTGGGGAAGGTCCCTACTGGGGGCCCCGCACCACCTTGACAGCACAACTCTTCTTT. V and J are TRDV1 and TRDJ2, with 8 bases matching TRDD3. The CDR3 loop spans 21 amino acids. CDR1 is TSWWSYY and CDR2 is QGS in the germline V gene.

This clone has ten or more counts. The mismatch at residue 4 between this DNA's translation and the TCRdb protein of a much larger clone likely reflects a read error; the protein shown is translated from the DNA. The rearrangement joins TRDV2 to TRDJ3; the D gene is possibly TRDD3 (5 bases). Assignment of the J gene here rests on matching the DNA to germline, because TCRdb gives none. This CDR3 is 18 amino acids long. In germline, CDR1 is GEAIGNYY, CDR2 EKD. Here the CDR3 DNA reads TGTGCCTGTGGCACCGCTGGGAGTTCTTCCTGGGACACCCGACAGATGTTTTTC. Translation gives CACGTAGSSSWDTRQMFF.